Described below is a single T cell receptor beta chain sequence and its context. Its antigen remains unidentified. The identical CDR3 is also encoded by other nucleotide sequences in the sample. CDR1 is SGDLS, CDR2 YYNGEE, per germline. The CDR3 runs to 13 residues. V was pared by 0 bases and J by 7 bases, with 10 bases between. The sample is drawn from a study of cytomegalovirus exposure and HLA in healthy donors. For the study at large: For the roughly 400 genotyped donors, roughly 81% fell within the Caucasian-associated ancestry cluster. Findings of the study overall: Several V segments, TRBV6-2 and TRBV6-3 among them, could not be told apart and were dropped. In vitro testing confirmed a few CMV-associated chains as specific for CMV antigens. Per a prior analysis, the majority of TCR beta V segments were productive roughly 87% or roughly 30% of the time.

60 Vbeta and 13 Jbeta primers were used in PCR. Here immunoSEQ multiplex PCR was the method, and the copy in TCRdb shows in-frame clones only, minus some. Found here are 150,000 to 200,000 clones, roughly 80% of them singletons; the top ten hold approximately 2.4%. The origin of this receptor is a woman in her 50s in good health and CMV-seropositive. The genes are TRBV9 and TRBJ1-2; possibly TRBD1 for D (5 bases). Sample: PBMCs. As DNA, the CDR3 is TGTGCCAGCAGCGTAGCAGGGTTCGGTGGCTACACCTTC. Protein product: CASSVAGFGGYTF.